This T cell receptor beta chain was observed in a study of blood T cell repertoires in COVID-19 (dated by TCRdb to 2020 to 2022). Context from the whole study: Samples covering the acute and convalescent phases of COVID-19 were provided by collaborators in the United States, Italy and Spain. The material from the prospective study consisted of cDNA or gDNA derived from T cells, B-cell-depleted T cells, or PBMCs. Subjects who had been exposed to COVID-19, were actively infected with it, or had recovered from it provided the deeply sampled blood TCRbeta repertoires that made up the dataset. The repertoires were made available in a free public database intended to serve as a resource for research on the immune response to SARS-CoV-2. Samples were obtained from the ongoing ImmuneRACE study (first 160 participants) and from about 1,300 subjects provided by 6 global collaborators. The sample metadata nearly always contained a de-identified subject ID, COVID-19 status, age in years and sex. Where HLA class I and class II types were available, the types were taken from metadata supplied by the sample provider, not from assay-based typing.

This clone occurred a few times. Its antigen target is currently unknown. Base-call qualities are not available, and no considerably larger clone is one nucleotide away. Each collaborating institution followed its own protocols to collect whole blood in K2EDTA tubes. For TCRbeta analysis, collaborators shipped samples as frozen whole blood, isolated PBMCs, or DNA extracted from either of those sample types. The immunoSEQ Assay, a bias-controlled multiplex PCR, was used to amplify TCRbeta CDR3 regions from genomic DNA. As for the authors' bioinformatics: The number of nucleated cells in each sample was estimated by amplification of reference gene primers within the assay. To quantify the absolute abundance of each unique TCRbeta CDR3 rearrangement, sequence reads were collapsed and filtered. For each sample, productive Simpson clonality was calculated by taking the square root of Simpson's diversity index across productive rearrangements. Sourced from immuneACCESS, this table was stored by TCRdb with only in-frame sequences that have V and J called. A share of the clones is absent; for the studies checked, an unresolved V gene accounts for under half, and the remainder has no known explanation. That table furnishes V, J and clone size, whereas the DNA furnished D and trimming. In this sample the table shows about 160,000 clones, approximately 88% of which occur a single time. About 10% of the sample goes to the ten largest clones.

The CDR3 contains 12 residues, cysteine and phenylalanine counted. The sequence is cut down to CDR3 DNA, 36 bases in frame from base 1. A distance of 9 bases separates the germline ends of V and J, which lose 6 bases and 4 bases respectively. CDR1 and CDR2 were assigned from the germline V gene as SNHLY and FYNNEI. The study at large found these results: The amount of clinical and demographic metadata varied by source and participant and was provided uncurated.

In this chain, TRBV2 is recombined with TRBJ1-2; TRBD1 is perhaps the D gene, given 6 matching bases. This receptor was obtained from a woman aged 80 or older with active or convalescent COVID-19. Sequencing input: peripheral blood. The bases are TGTGCCAGCAGGGAACAGGGCTATGGCTACACCTTC. The resulting protein is CASREQGYGYTF.